Listed here are 10 T cell receptor beta chains from one sample, sequenced in a study of cytomegalovirus exposure and HLA in healthy donors. The study ran its PCR with 60 Vbeta and 13 Jbeta primers. Repertoires were generated with immunoSEQ multiplex PCR, while TCRdb's copy carries only in-frame clones and drops some. The sample contains tens of thousands of clones, around 78% of which appear only once. Specimen: PBMCs. These receptors were collected from a man younger than 40 in good health and CMV-seronegative.

In DNA form, the CDR3 reads TGTGCCAGCAGTGAGGGGACAGGGGGCACAGATACGCAGTATTTT. Protein product: CASSEGTGGTDTQYF. The gene calls are TRBV6-4 and TRBJ2-3; 10 bases line up with TRBD1. With V trimmed by 3 bases and J by 1 base, 1 base remained unmatched. The germline CDR1 and CDR2 sequences are MRHNA and SNTAGT. This CDR3 region has 15 residues.

The chain has TRBV7-6 and TRBJ2-1; 11 positions match TRBD2. This CDR3 is 18 amino acids long. The ends lost 6 bases at V and 2 bases at J; junction bases unmatched: 12. Germline CDR1 is SGHVS and CDR2 is FNYEAQ. The CDR3 nucleotides are TGTGCCAGCAGTTTTCGACTAGCGGGAACGAACACCTACAATGAGCAGTTCTTC. This sequence encodes CASSFRLAGTNTYNEQFF. Variable domain in full (rest from reference TRBV7-6 and TRBJ2-1): GAGVSQSPRYKVTKRGQDVALRCDPISGHVSLYWYRQALGQGPEFLTYFNYEAQQDKSGLPNDRFSAERPEGSISTLTIQRTEQRDSAMYRCASSFRLAGTNTYNEQFFGPGTRLTVL.

V usage is TRBV11-3 and J usage is TRBJ1-5, with 9 bases that match TRBD1. V gave up 7 bases and J gave up 2 bases; unmatched junction bases: 18. Looked up from germline, CDR1 is SGHNT and CDR2 is YENEEA. The CDR3 sequence is 19 residues long. The CDR3 reads CASILPGQGLSGCNQPQHF. For the CDR3, the DNA is TGTGCCAGCATCCTCCCGGGACAGGGACTATCTGGTTGCAATCAGCCCCAGCATTTT.

The V call is TRBV10-3, the J call TRBJ1-1; D ambiguous. V lost 0 bases and J lost 8, with 13 bases in between. The CDR3 contains 14 residues. Germline assignment: CDR1 ENHRY and CDR2 SYGVKD. Here the CDR3 reads CAISESFTGSEAFF. The CDR3 nucleotides read TGTGCCATCAGTGAGTCTTTTACCGGGAGCGAAGCTTTCTTT.

This chain uses TRBV21-1 with TRBJ2-7; the D call TRBD2 from the table was never checked on the DNA. TRBV21-1 is a known pseudogene. This CDR3 has 14 amino acids. The CDR3 sequence: CASSKGGGLNEQYF. The CDR3 region has the DNA TGTGCCAGCAGCAAAGGCGGGGGTTTAAACGAGCAGTACTTC.

V usage is TRBV6-1 and J usage is TRBJ1-6; D not certain. There are 15 residues in the CDR3. The V end was cut by 3 bases, the J end by 0 bases, with 6 bases between. CDR1 and CDR2 from the germline V gene are MNHNS and SASEGT. The CDR3 protein is CASSDRNSYNSPLHF. In DNA, the CDR3 is TGTGCCAGCAGTGACAGGAACTCCTATAATTCACCCCTCCACTTT.

V is TRBV15 and J is TRBJ1-2; D call uncertain. V shed 0 bases and J shed 4 bases, with 9 bases lying between them. Looked up from germline, CDR1 is LNHNV and CDR2 is YYDKDF (reference sequence). The CDR3 covers 14 residues. CDR3 sequence: CATSRDQQPYGYTF. CDR3 coding DNA: TGTGCCACCAGCAGAGATCAACAGCCCTATGGCTACACCTTC.

V is TRBV6-1 and J is TRBJ2-7, with 10 bases identical to TRBD1. CDR1 and CDR2 from the germline V gene are MNHNS and SASEGT. The CDR3 has 14 amino acids. J gave up 4 bases and V 7 bases, and 7 bases lay outside the gene matches. CDR3 in DNA: TGTGCCAGCACCGCGACAGGGGGCAGGTACGAGCAGTACGTC. This sequence encodes CASTATGGRYEQYV.

This chain connects TRBV6-4 to TRBJ2-3; 10 bases line up with TRBD2. The CDR3 extends over 15 amino acids. Unmatched junction bases numbered 4, after V lost 5 bases and J lost 2 bases. Germline V lookup: CDR1 MRHNA, CDR2 SNTAGT. CDR3 bases: TGTGCCAGCAGTAATAGCGGGAGGCTCACAGATACGCAGTATTTT. The encoded protein is CASSNSGRLTDTQYF.

This sequence joins TRBV6-1 and TRBJ1-4; 11 bases agree with TRBD1. Germline V gives CDR1 MNHNS, CDR2 SASEGT. This CDR3 region has 12 residues. Unmatched junction bases numbered 1, after V lost 2 bases and J lost 14 bases. The CDR3 region is CASSEWDRGLFF. The CDR3 DNA follows: TGTGCCAGCAGTGAATGGGACAGGGGGCTGTTTTTT.